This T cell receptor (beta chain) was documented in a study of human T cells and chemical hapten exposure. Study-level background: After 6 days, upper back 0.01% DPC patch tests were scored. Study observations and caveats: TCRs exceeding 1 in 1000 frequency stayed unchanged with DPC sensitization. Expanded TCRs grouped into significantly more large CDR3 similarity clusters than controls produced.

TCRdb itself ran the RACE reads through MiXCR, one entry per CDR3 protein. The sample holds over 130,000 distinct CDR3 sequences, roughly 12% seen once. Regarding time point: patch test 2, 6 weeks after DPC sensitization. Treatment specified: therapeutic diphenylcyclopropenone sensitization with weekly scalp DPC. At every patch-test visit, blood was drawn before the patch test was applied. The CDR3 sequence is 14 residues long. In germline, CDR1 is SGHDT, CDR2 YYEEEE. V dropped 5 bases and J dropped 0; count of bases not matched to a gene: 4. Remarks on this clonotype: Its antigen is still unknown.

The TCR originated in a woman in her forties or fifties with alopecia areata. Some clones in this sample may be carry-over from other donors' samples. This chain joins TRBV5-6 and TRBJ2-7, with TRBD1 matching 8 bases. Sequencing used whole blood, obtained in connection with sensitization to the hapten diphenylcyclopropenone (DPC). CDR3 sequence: CASRRTGRSYEQYF. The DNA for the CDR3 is TGTGCCAGCAGACGGACAGGGCGCTCCTACGAGCAGTACTTC.